A selection of T cell receptor beta chains follows, all from one sample in a study of T-cell memory formation after mild COVID-19. One entry per CDR3 protein, called by TCRdb with MiXCR from the 5' RACE reads. This table holds about 430,000 distinct CDR3 sequences, more than 15% found once. The sequenced sample was PBMCs or a T cell subset sorted from them (not recorded which). The receptors shown here come from a man aged 18 to 35 who had mild COVID-19 (a few samples of this study predate the infection). Cell type and time point are not known. Each CDR3 is given with its conserved first and last residue. A D gene is named only where the DNA matches it firmly. Size is omitted from some rows. Given values are once, few, many or a class for expanded clones.

abundance	d_gene	len	j_gene	v_gene	CDR3aa	CDR3nt
-	TRBD1	15	TRBJ2-2	TRBV7-6	CASRQPGQGTGELFF	TGTGCCAGCAGACAGCCGGGACAGGGGACCGGGGAGCTGTTTTTT
few	TRBD2	16	TRBJ2-2	TRBV9	CASSVVSGGNTGELFF	TGTGCCAGCAGCGTAGTCAGCGGGGGGAACACCGGGGAGCTGTTTTTT
-	TRBD2	19	TRBJ2-3	TRBV10-3	CAISDPTSGGASSTDTQYF	TGTGCCATCAGTGACCCTACTAGCGGGGGAGCGTCTAGCACAGATACGCAGTATTTT
-	TRBD2	15	TRBJ2-3	TRBV5-4	CASSQPGTSSDTQYF	TGTGCCAGCAGTCAGCCCGGGACTAGTTCAGATACGCAGTATTTT
few	-	14	TRBJ2-2	TRBV5-1	CASIEGSGTGELFF	TGCGCCAGCATCGAGGGCAGTGGGACCGGGGAGCTGTTTTTT
once	TRBD2	16	TRBJ2-1	TRBV5-1	CASSSSALAGGGEQFF	TGCGCCAGCAGCTCCTCCGCCCTAGCGGGGGGTGGGGAGCAGTTCTTC
many	-	14	TRBJ2-3	TRBV5-5	CASSLSTNTDTQYF	TGTGCCAGCAGCTTGAGTACTAACACAGATACGCAGTATTTT
-	TRBD2	16	TRBJ2-1	TRBV3-1	CASSQNGASGVNEQFF	TGTGCCAGCAGCCAAAATGGGGCTAGCGGGGTCAATGAGCAGTTCTTC
once	-	15	TRBJ1-5	TRBV6-1	CASSAYRHSNQPQHF	TGTGCCAGCAGTGCTTACAGACATAGCAATCAGCCCCAGCATTTT
few	TRBD1	14	TRBJ1-2	TRBV20-1	CSASQTGRFYGYTF	TGCAGTGCGAGCCAGACAGGGCGGTTTTATGGCTACACCTTC
-	-	14	TRBJ2-7	TRBV5-5	CASSPRGIPYEQYF	TGTGCCAGCAGCCCCCGCGGGATACCTTACGAGCAGTACTTC
few	-	14	TRBJ2-1	TRBV20-1	CSALALSSYNEQFF	TGCAGTGCCCTGGCGCTGAGCTCCTACAATGAGCAGTTCTTC
-	-	14	TRBJ2-1	TRBV11-2	CATTPADSYNEQFF	TGTGCCACCACCCCAGCTGACTCCTACAATGAGCAGTTCTTC
-	-	15	TRBJ2-2	TRBV5-1	CASSLVGDFTGELFF	TGCGCCAGCAGCTTGGTGGGGGACTTCACCGGGGAGCTGTTTTTT
-	-	15	TRBJ2-3	TRBV25-1	CASTLRSAPPDTQYF	TGTGCCAGCACCCTCCGGTCCGCCCCCCCAGATACGCAGTATTTT
many	-	15	TRBJ2-5	TRBV6-5	CASRPGGRTEETQYF	TGTGCCAGCAGACCAGGAGGCCGAACCGAAGAGACCCAGTACTTC
-	-	16	TRBJ2-1	TRBV4-1	CASSPLIQPRYNEQFF	TGCGCCAGCAGCCCTTTAATCCAGCCGCGGTACAATGAGCAGTTCTTC
few	TRBD2	15	TRBJ2-3	TRBV6-5	CASSPRGGYPDTQYF	TGTGCCAGCAGTCCCCGGGGAGGGTATCCAGATACGCAGTATTTT
-	-	15	TRBJ2-3	TRBV28	CASSLQHSWGDTQYF	TGTGCCAGCAGTTTACAGCATTCTTGGGGAGATACGCAGTATTTT
-	-	16	TRBJ1-4	TRBV3-1	CASSQDRGRGNEKLFF	TGTGCCAGCAGCCAAGATCGGGGGCGCGGTAATGAAAAACTGTTTTTT
many	-	12	TRBJ1-5	TRBV19	CASSMGNQPQHF	TGTGCCAGTAGTATGGGAAATCAGCCCCAGCATTTT
few	-	16	TRBJ2-3	TRBV5-1	CASSSRPGTSTDTQYF	TGCGCCAGCAGCTCCCGACCCGGGACTTCCACAGATACGCAGTATTTT
few	-	16	TRBJ2-1	TRBV20-1	CSARDRRGPSYNEQFF	TGCAGTGCTAGAGATAGGCGGGGACCGTCCTACAATGAGCAGTTCTTC
many	-	12	TRBJ2-3	TRBV15	CATSRGTHTQYF	TGTGCCACCAGCAGAGGAACTCATACGCAGTATTTT
-	TRBD1	13	TRBJ1-2	TRBV20-1	CSAGNRGGYGYTF	TGCAGTGCTGGAAACAGGGGGGGGTATGGCTACACCTTC
-	-	12	TRBJ1-1	TRBV3-1	CASGGLNTEAFF	TGTGCCAGCGGGGGGTTGAACACTGAAGCTTTCTTT
-	-	17	TRBJ2-2	TRBV6-2/TRBV6-3	CASSYSPPRSNTGELFF	TGTGCCAGCAGTTACTCCCCGCCCAGATCGAACACCGGGGAGCTGTTTTTT
-	-	15	TRBJ2-3	TRBV27	CASSGKVGGTDTQYF	TGTGCCAGCAGTGGGAAAGTGGGGGGCACAGATACGCAGTATTTT
-	-	14	TRBJ1-2	TRBV27	CASSLTRTNYGYTF	TGTGCCAGCAGCTTGACCCGGACAAACTATGGCTACACCTTC
-	TRBD2	15	TRBJ2-7	TRBV5-6	CASSYSGLAVYEQYF	TGTGCCAGCAGCTATTCCGGACTAGCTGTCTACGAGCAGTACTTC
few	-	14	TRBJ2-2	TRBV9	CASSVVFNTGELFF	TGTGCCAGCAGCGTAGTTTTCAACACCGGGGAGCTGTTTTTT
-	-	13	TRBJ2-5	TRBV7-2	CASSFGRRETQYF	TGTGCCAGCAGCTTTGGGAGGCGGGAGACCCAGTACTTC
few	TRBD2	18	TRBJ2-3	TRBV4-3	CASSQDRGASGSTDTQYF	TGCGCCAGCAGCCAAGATCGAGGAGCTAGCGGTAGCACAGATACGCAGTATTTT
many	TRBD2	15	TRBJ2-3	TRBV4-3	CASSQASGGPDTQYF	TGCGCCAGCAGCCAGGCTAGCGGGGGGCCAGATACGCAGTATTTT
few	-	12	TRBJ2-1	TRBV12-3/TRBV12-4	CASSFLGHEQFF	TGTGCCAGCAGTTTCCTTGGACATGAGCAGTTCTTC
-	-	14	TRBJ1-5	TRBV7-2	CASKAEYSNQPQHF	TGTGCCAGCAAAGCCGAATATAGCAATCAGCCCCAGCATTTT
many	-	13	TRBJ2-7	TRBV10-2	CASSDGMTNEQYF	TGCGCCAGCAGTGATGGGATGACTAACGAGCAGTACTTC
once	-	15	TRBJ2-7	TRBV11-2	CASSLSQNRVYEQYF	TGTGCCAGCAGCTTATCCCAGAACAGGGTATACGAGCAGTACTTC
-	-	12	TRBJ2-1	TRBV6-2/TRBV6-3	CASKSSYNEQFF	TGTGCCAGCAAGAGCTCCTACAATGAGCAGTTCTTC
-	-	12	TRBJ2-1	TRBV7-9	CASSLETGGQFF	TGTGCCAGCAGCTTAGAAACCGGGGGCCAGTTCTTC
-	TRBD1	18	TRBJ1-5	TRBV7-9	CASSSDRDRIRGAQPQHF	TGTGCCAGCAGCTCAGACCGGGACAGGATCAGGGGCGCCCAGCCCCAGCATTTT
-	-	12	TRBJ2-7	TRBV5-1	CASSRDGYEQYF	TGCGCCAGCAGCCGGGACGGCTACGAGCAGTACTTC
-	-	15	TRBJ2-7	TRBV7-2	CASSLVQGSGYEQYF	TGTGCCAGCAGCTTAGTTCAGGGGTCAGGGTACGAGCAGTACTTC
few	-	12	TRBJ1-3	TRBV12-3/TRBV12-4	CASNSDGHRVYF	TGTGCCAGCAACTCGGACGGGCACCGGGTCTATTTT
-	-	15	TRBJ1-6	TRBV7-2	CASSLDQGQNSPLHF	TGTGCCAGCAGCTTAGATCAGGGCCAGAATTCACCCCTCCACTTT
-	-	12	TRBJ1-1	TRBV7-9	CASSPYSSEAFF	TGTGCCAGCAGCCCATATTCTAGTGAAGCTTTCTTT
few	-	14	TRBJ2-5	TRBV24-1	CATSDFGATVTQYF	TGTGCCACCAGTGATTTCGGGGCTACGGTGACCCAGTACTTC
few	-	13	TRBJ1-1	TRBV12-3/TRBV12-4	CASSISINTEAFF	TGTGCCAGCAGCATCTCAATCAACACTGAAGCTTTCTTT
-	-	15	TRBJ1-3	TRBV5-4	CASSDGAQGGNTIYF	TGTGCCAGCAGCGATGGGGCCCAGGGAGGAAACACCATATATTTT
-	-	16	TRBJ1-5	TRBV7-9	CASSLAGSSSNQPQHF	TGTGCCAGCAGCTTAGCAGGGTCCTCAAGCAATCAGCCCCAGCATTTT
-	TRBD1	13	TRBJ2-2	TRBV24-1	CATRKGGSGELFF	TGTGCCACAAGGAAAGGGGGCTCCGGGGAGCTGTTTTTT
few	-	15	TRBJ1-3	TRBV12-3/TRBV12-4	CASSRGTASGNTIYF	TGTGCCAGCAGTAGGGGAACCGCCTCTGGAAACACCATATATTTT
few	-	17	TRBJ2-3	TRBV9	CASSGYAGLGGPNTQYF	TGTGCCAGCAGCGGGTATGCGGGACTCGGGGGGCCTAATACGCAGTATTTT
many	-	13	TRBJ1-2	TRBV5-1	CASSLGLEDGYTF	TGCGCCAGCAGCTTAGGTCTTGAGGATGGCTACACCTTC
-	-	12	TRBJ1-6	TRBV30	CAWSVLVSPLHF	TGTGCCTGGAGTGTACTAGTGTCACCCCTCCACTTT
-	TRBD1	17	TRBJ2-1	TRBV20-1	CSARDPTGASSYNEQFF	TGCAGTGCTAGAGATCCCACAGGGGCTAGCTCCTACAATGAGCAGTTCTTC
-	-	14	TRBJ1-5	TRBV6-1	CASSSGPHNQPQHF	TGTGCCAGCAGTTCCGGACCACACAATCAGCCCCAGCATTTT
-	-	15	TRBJ1-1	TRBV7-2	CASSLVGGAETEAFF	TGTGCCAGCAGCTTAGTTGGGGGCGCGGAGACTGAAGCTTTCTTT
-	-	15	TRBJ1-1	TRBV5-1	CASSLDTVGTAEAFF	TGCGCCAGCAGCTTGGACACGGTGGGAACCGCTGAAGCTTTCTTT